These 16 T cell receptor beta chains share one sample of origin, sequenced in a study of regulatory T cells in long-lasting Graves disease. Building the TCR beta libraries relied on iRepertoire HTBI primers, and CDR3 regions underwent Arm-PCR. TCRdb fed the multiplex PCR reads into MiXCR, producing one record per CDR3 protein. Here the sample spans some 500,000 distinct CDR3 sequences, 16% being singletons. The time point is: newly diagnosed GD, antithyroid drugs for less than 3 months. Extracted PBMC RNA gave rise to the TCR library. The same sample was also studied in work on T cells in Graves' hyperthyroidism and ophthalmopathy.

Source: peripheral blood mononuclear cells (PBMCs), taken at new diagnosis, from a patient treated with antithyroid drugs. These receptors were obtained from a woman aged 40 to 65 with Graves disease.

This clonotype has at least ten counts. The CDR3 region is CASSSLDRSDYGYTF. DNA of the CDR3: TGTGCCAGCAGCTCGTTGGACAGATCTGACTATGGCTACACCTTC. The chain recombines TRBV11-1 with TRBJ1-2, with D perhaps TRBD1 (6 bases). The V end was cut by 4 bases, the J end by 3 bases, with 15 bases between. This CDR3 has 15 residues. CDR1 and CDR2 from the germline V gene are SGHAT and FQDESV (reference sequence).

This clonotype was recorded many times. The chain links TRBV7-9 to TRBJ2-3; D is unclear. The CDR3 loop spans 12 amino acids. Trimming took 5 bases from V and 9 from J, leaving 12 bases between them. Per the germline V gene, CDR1 is SEHNR and CDR2 is FQNEAQ (reference sequence). DNA for the CDR3: TGTGCCAGCAGCCGCCTGGATCCGACGCAGTATTTT. It specifies CASSRLDPTQYF.

This clonotype was picked up a small number of times. V usage is TRBV30 and J usage is TRBJ2-7, with a possible D match to TRBD2 (5 bases). The CDR3 is 11 amino acids. Trimming cost V 5 bases and J 2 bases, with 7 bases left between them. Per the germline V gene, CDR1 is GTSNPN and CDR2 is SVGIG (reference sequence). The CDR3 bases are TGTGCCTGGGGGAGTACCTACGAGCAGTACTTC. It yields the protein CAWGSTYEQYF.

The chain recombines TRBV13 with TRBJ1-2; D gene ambiguous. The ends were cut back, 2 bases at V and 7 bases at J, with 11 bases in the middle. Germline V gene data show CDR1 as PRHDT and CDR2 as FYEKMQ (reference sequence). The CDR3 runs 13 residues. CDR3 in amino acids: CASSLPQKVGYTF. CDR3 DNA: TGTGCCAGCAGCTTACCCCAGAAGGTTGGCTACACCTTC.

This clonotype was seen only a few times. The rearrangement links TRBV12-3 or TRBV12-4 to TRBJ1-4; no definite D call. The CDR3 is 15 residues long. Trimming cost V 5 bases and J 3 bases, with 13 bases left between them. The chain's CDR3 is CASSTHSAPNEKLFF. CDR3 nucleotide sequence: TGTGCCAGCAGTACCCACAGCGCTCCTAATGAAAAACTGTTTTTT.

This clonotype was counted a single time. With a much larger clone just one base away, this may be a read error. This rearrangement joins TRBV28 to TRBJ2-1; TRBD1 matches 10 bases. The germline gives CDR1 MDHEN, CDR2 SYDVKM. CDR3 length: 16 amino acids. V trimming: 5 bases; J trimming: 8 bases; junction bases outside the gene matches: 12. CDR3 DNA: TGTGCCAGCAGTGGGGACAGGGGCCGGGTAATGGATGAGCAGTTCTTC. It codes for CASSGDRGRVMDEQFF.

This clonotype was seen at least ten times. This chain joins TRBV11-2 and TRBJ2-7; D gene ambiguous. Looked up from germline, CDR1 is SGHAT and CDR2 is FQNNGV. With 0 bases removed from V and 3 bases from J, the gap between germline ends came to 6 bases. The CDR3 totals 13 residues. The CDR3 is CASSLDLNYEQYF. As DNA, the CDR3 is TGTGCCAGCAGCTTAGATCTTAACTACGAGCAGTACTTC.

The gene calls are TRBV19 and TRBJ2-3; TRBD1 or TRBD2 may be the D gene (5 bases each). Between the trimmed V and J ends, which lost 3 bases and 10 bases, there was a span of 14 bases. From germline, CDR1 is LNHDA and CDR2 SQIVND (reference sequence). The length of the CDR3 is 13 residues. The CDR3 DNA reads TGTGCCAGTAGTATTTTCGGGGCCCGAGCGCAGTATTTT. This gives the protein CASSIFGARAQYF.

This clonotype was picked up many times. The rearrangement links TRBV6-2 or TRBV6-3 to TRBJ2-3; TRBD2 aligns across 9 bases. CDR1 MNHEY and CDR2 SVGEGT come from the germline V gene. The junction had 9 bases not matched to a gene; V was cut back by 4 bases and J by 1 base. The CDR3 is made up of 17 amino acids. The CDR3 DNA follows: TGTGCCAGCAGTTTACCTTGGGAGCGGGGGGGCACAGATACGCAGTATTTT. This translates into CASSLPWERGGTDTQYF.

This clonotype was detected ten times or more. This chain links TRBV4-1 with TRBJ2-1; TRBD2 matches 12 bases. The germline V gene has CDR1 MGHRA and CDR2 YSYEKL. J gave up 10 bases and V 4 bases, and 8 bases lay outside the gene matches. CDR3 size: 15 residues. The CDR3 sequence is CASSLPSGGAEEQFF. Written as DNA, the CDR3 is TGCGCCAGCAGCCTACCTAGCGGGGGGGCGGAAGAGCAGTTCTTC.

The V gene is TRBV5-1, the J gene TRBJ2-6; no definite D call. CDR1 SGHRS and CDR2 YFSETQ come from the germline V gene. V dropped 0 bases and J dropped 0 bases, with 7 bases sitting between them. The CDR3 length is 16 residues. DNA for the CDR3: TGCGCCAGCAGCTTGGAGTCGAGCTCTGGGGCCAACGTCCTGACTTTC. Translating it yields CASSLESSSGANVLTF. The full variable domain, in which reference TRBV5-1 and TRBJ2-6 provide the parts outside the CDR3, is KAGVTQTPRYLIKTRGQQVTLSCSPISGHRSVSWYQQTPGQGLQFLFEYFSETQRNKGNFPGRFSGRQFSNSRSEMNVSTLELGDSALYLCASSLESSSGANVLTFGAGSRLTVL.

In its sample, this clonotype was seen many times. The V call is TRBV12-3 or TRBV12-4, the J call TRBJ2-1; 10 positions agree with TRBD2. The CDR3 runs 18 residues. With 5 bases clipped from V and 7 bases from J, the junction kept 17 bases outside the gene matches. The CDR3 bases are TGTGCCAGCAGTCCCGAAACCCTCTGGGCTAGCGGGGGAAATGAGCAGTTCTTC. This codes for CASSPETLWASGGNEQFF.

This clonotype showed up just a few times. The rearrangement links TRBV19 to TRBJ1-5; D is ambiguous. Germline V CDR1 and CDR2: LNHDA, SQIVND (reference sequence). This CDR3 spans 14 amino acids. The germline V and J ends were trimmed by 3 bases and 0 bases, with 6 bases remaining between them. The CDR3 region has the DNA TGTGCCAGTAGTATTCTAAGTAGCAATCAGCCCCAGCATTTT. The encoded protein is CASSILSSNQPQHF.

This clonotype was recorded many times. This chain joins TRBV3-1 and TRBJ2-3; the D is unclear. V lost 4 bases, J lost 2 bases, and 4 bases lay in between. The CDR3 length is 12 residues. Germline CDR1 reads LGHDT; CDR2 reads YNNKEL (reference sequence). The CDR3 protein is CASSRPTDTQYF. Here the CDR3 DNA reads TGTGCCAGCAGCCGGCCCACAGATACGCAGTATTTT.

This chain links TRBV29-1 with TRBJ1-5; 10 positions match TRBD1. This CDR3 has 14 residues. V shed 7 bases, J shed 2 bases, and the junction held 5 bases outside the gene matches. The germline gives CDR1 SQVTM, CDR2 ANQGSEA. CDR3 protein: CSARTGGGNQPQHF. CDR3 nucleotide sequence: TGCAGCGCCCGGACAGGGGGAGGCAATCAGCCCCAGCATTTT.

This clonotype was seen at least ten times. This chain uses TRBV10-2 with TRBJ2-7; D may be TRBD1 (5 bases). CDR3 length: 16 amino acids. V dropped 0 bases and J dropped 1 base, with 13 bases sitting between them. Germline V gene data show CDR1 as WSHSY and CDR2 as SAAADI. The CDR3 DNA reads TGCGCCAGCAGTGAGTCAGCACAGGTGATTTCCTACGAGCAGTACTTC. It yields the protein CASSESAQVISYEQYF.